The following is a T cell receptor (beta chain) sequence with its context. This sample was included in a study of long-term antiretroviral therapy in people with HIV. At the survey level, the v3.0 immunoSEQ assay was run. Measured with immunoSEQ multiplex PCR; TCRdb has only the in-frame clones, and not every one. The table lists approximately 10,000 clones, less than 80% of them singletons, with around 19% in the top ten. The germline V gene encodes CDR1 SGHTA and CDR2 FQGNSA. The CDR3 is 15 amino acids. Trimming pared 6 bases from V and 8 bases from J, leaving 19 bases between. This specimen was unsorted PBMCs, taken at the start of antiretroviral therapy, before treatment. This rearrangement joins TRBV7-2 to TRBJ2-2; D remains ambiguous. The TCR sequence derives from a man aged 30 to 39 with HIV. The CDR3 loop is CASRPPGQAVGELFF. The CDR3 coding sequence is TGTGCCAGCAGACCCCCCGGCCAGGCGGTTGGGGAGCTGTTTTTT.